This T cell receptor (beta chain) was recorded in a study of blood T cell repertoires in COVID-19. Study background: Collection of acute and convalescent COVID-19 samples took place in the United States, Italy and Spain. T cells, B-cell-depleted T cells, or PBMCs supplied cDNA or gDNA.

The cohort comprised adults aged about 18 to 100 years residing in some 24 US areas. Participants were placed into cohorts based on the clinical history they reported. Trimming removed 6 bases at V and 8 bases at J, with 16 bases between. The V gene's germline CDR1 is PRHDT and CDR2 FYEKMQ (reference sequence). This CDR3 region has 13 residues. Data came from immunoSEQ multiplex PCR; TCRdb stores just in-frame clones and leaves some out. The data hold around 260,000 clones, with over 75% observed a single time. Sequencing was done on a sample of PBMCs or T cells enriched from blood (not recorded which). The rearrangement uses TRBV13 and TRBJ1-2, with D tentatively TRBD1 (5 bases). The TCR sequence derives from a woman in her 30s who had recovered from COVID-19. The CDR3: CASRPDAGDGYTF. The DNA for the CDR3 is TGTGCCAGCAGACCGGACGCGGGGGACGGCTACACCTTC.